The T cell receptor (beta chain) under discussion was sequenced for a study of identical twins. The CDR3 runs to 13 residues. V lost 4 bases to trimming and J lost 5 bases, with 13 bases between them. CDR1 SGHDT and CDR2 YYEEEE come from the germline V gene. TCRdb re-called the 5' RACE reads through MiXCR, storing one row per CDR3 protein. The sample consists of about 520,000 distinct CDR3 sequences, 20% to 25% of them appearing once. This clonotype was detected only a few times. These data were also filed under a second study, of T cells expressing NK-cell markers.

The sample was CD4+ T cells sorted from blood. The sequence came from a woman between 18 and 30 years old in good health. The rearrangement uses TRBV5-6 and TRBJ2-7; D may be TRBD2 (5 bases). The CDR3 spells CASSPPRGNEQYF. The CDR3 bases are TGTGCCAGCAGCCCCCCCAGAGGGAACGAGCAGTACTTC.